The entry below gives a single TCR beta chain sequence along with its context. The antigen is unknown. The CDR3 spans 14 residues. Germline V gene sequence: CDR1 SGHAT, CDR2 FQNNGV. V was pared by 3 bases and J by 6 bases, with 7 bases of the junction left unmatched. This record comes from a study of T cell responses to AZD1222 COVID-19 vaccine. General study points: At baseline, just a handful of AZD1222 recipients tested seropositive. Spike-specific TCR breadth and depth rose after two AZD1222 doses. Spike as a whole was targeted by vaccine-associated CD4 TCRs, dominant at 160-218 and 743-854.

Libraries were prepared by immunoSEQ multiplex PCR; TCRdb keeps only in-frame clonotypes and omits some of them. The profile shows over 55,000 clones, around three quarters of them singletons. This receptor was identified in an adult who received the AZD1222 COVID-19 vaccine. This specimen consisted of peripheral blood, obtained 28 days after the second AZD1222 dose. The rearrangement joins TRBV11-2 to TRBJ2-7; TRBD1 agrees at 8 bases. The CDR3 sequence is CASSFETGVFEQYF. In DNA, the CDR3 is TGTGCCAGCAGCTTCGAGACAGGGGTGTTCGAGCAGTACTTC.